This T cell receptor beta chain was found in a study of blood T cell repertoires in COVID-19. Whole-study context: Acute and convalescent COVID-19 specimens originated in the United States, Italy and Spain.

Within 2 weeks of study entry, exposed participants had contacted a PCR-confirmed or clinician-diagnosed COVID-19 case. The V segment lost 5 bases and the J segment 4 bases; nucleotides outside the gene matches: 7. The germline CDR1 and CDR2 sequences are SGHVS and FQNEAQ. This CDR3 spans 14 amino acids. Assay: immunoSEQ multiplex PCR; the TCRdb copy retains only in-frame clones and omits some. The table lists 120,000 to 150,000 clones, 84% of them singletons. Sequencing used PBMCs or T cells enriched from blood (not recorded which). The chain carries TRBV7-8 and TRBJ1-2; 7 bases align to TRBD1. This receptor was identified in a woman in her 50s who had been exposed to COVID-19. This CDR3 reads CASSPRTGLYGYTF. CDR3 DNA sequence: TGTGCCAGCAGCCCACGGACAGGCCTCTATGGCTACACCTTC.